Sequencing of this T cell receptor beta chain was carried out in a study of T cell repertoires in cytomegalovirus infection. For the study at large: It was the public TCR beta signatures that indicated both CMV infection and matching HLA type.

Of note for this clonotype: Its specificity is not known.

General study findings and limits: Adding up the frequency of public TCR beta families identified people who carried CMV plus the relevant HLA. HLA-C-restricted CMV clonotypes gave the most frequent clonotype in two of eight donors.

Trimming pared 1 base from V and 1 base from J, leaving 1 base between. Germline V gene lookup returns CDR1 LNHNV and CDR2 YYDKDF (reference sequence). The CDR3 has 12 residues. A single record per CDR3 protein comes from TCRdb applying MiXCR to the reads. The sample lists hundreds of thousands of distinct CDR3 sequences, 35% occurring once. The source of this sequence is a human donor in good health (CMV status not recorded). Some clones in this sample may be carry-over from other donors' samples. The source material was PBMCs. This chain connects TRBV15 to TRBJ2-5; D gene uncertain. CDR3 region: CATSRAQETQYF. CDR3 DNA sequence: TGTGCCACCAGCAGAGCCCAAGAGACCCAGTACTTC.